This T cell receptor beta chain originates from a study of Ad26.COV2.S vaccination and SARS-CoV-2 variants. Study as a whole: The authors gave Ad26.COV2.S intramuscularly, either once or twice 56 days apart. General observations from the study: There was a possibility that the TCR breadth and depth analyses underestimated total T cell responses. Responses of spike-specific T cells (both CD8+ and CD4+) reportedly showed substantial breadth after vaccination.

Comment on this clone: What it binds is not known.

Germline CDR1 and CDR2: SGHTA and FQGNSA. Trimming left V 5 bases short and J 0 bases short, with 10 bases between. The CDR3 extends over 14 amino acids. Clones were sequenced by immunoSEQ multiplex PCR, and TCRdb holds only the in-frame ones, with some missing. The sample contains 300,000 to 350,000 clones, around 84% of which appear only once. Treatment: approximately 18 received Ad26.COV2.S at low or high dose, single or two shots; a few received placebo; per-sample allocation not given. Sampling happened 63 days after the first vaccine or placebo injection. Based in Boston, the donor was an adult of 18-55 years.

Sequences were derived from peripheral blood, sampled in a trial of Ad26.COV2.S vaccine versus placebo. The V gene is TRBV7-2, the J gene TRBJ1-1; the D is unclear. The clonotype was recovered from a person aged 18-65 years who received the Ad26.COV2.S COVID-19 vaccine or a placebo. Here the CDR3 reads CASSPGRVNTEAFF. CDR3 bases: TGTGCCAGCAGCCCCGGACGGGTGAACACTGAAGCTTTCTTT. The variable domain in full, completed from reference TRBV7-2 and TRBJ1-1, reads GAGVSQSPSNKVTEKGKDVELRCDPISGHTALYWYRQSLGQGLEFLIYFQGNSAPDKSGLPSDRFSAERTGGSVSTLTIQRTQQEDSAVYLCASSPGRVNTEAFFGQGTRLTVV.